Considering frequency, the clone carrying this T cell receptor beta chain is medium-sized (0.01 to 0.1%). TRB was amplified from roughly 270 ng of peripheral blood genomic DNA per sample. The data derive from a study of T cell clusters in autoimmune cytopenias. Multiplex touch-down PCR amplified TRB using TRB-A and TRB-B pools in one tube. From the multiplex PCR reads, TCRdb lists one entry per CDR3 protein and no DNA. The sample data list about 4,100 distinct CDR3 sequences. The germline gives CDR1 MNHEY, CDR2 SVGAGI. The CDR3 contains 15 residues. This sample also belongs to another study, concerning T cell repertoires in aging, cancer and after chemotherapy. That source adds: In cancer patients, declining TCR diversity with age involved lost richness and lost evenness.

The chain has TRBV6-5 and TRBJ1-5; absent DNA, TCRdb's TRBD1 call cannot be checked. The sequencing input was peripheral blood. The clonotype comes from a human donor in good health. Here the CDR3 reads CASSYSRQGSQPQHF.